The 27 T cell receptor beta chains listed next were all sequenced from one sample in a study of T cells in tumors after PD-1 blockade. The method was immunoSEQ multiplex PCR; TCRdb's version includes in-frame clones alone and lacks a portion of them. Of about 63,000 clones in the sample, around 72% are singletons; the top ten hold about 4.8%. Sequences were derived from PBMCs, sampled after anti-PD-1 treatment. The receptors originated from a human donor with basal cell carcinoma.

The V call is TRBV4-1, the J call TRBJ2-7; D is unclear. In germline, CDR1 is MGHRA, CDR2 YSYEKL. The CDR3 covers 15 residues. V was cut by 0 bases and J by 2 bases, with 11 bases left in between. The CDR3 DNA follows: TGCGCCAGCAGCCAAGAGGATAGGTCTCCCTACGAGCAGTACTTC. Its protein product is CASSQEDRSPYEQYF.

As DNA, the CDR3 is TGTGCCAGTAGTATAGGGCGATCTCCTAACTATGGCTACACCTTC. This encodes CASSIGRSPNYGYTF. This rearrangement joins TRBV19 to TRBJ1-2; no clear D gene. Trimming cost V 1 base and J 0 bases, with 9 bases left between them. Germline V lookup: CDR1 LNHDA, CDR2 SQIVND (reference sequence). This CDR3 has 15 amino acids.

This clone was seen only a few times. The CDR3 DNA reads TGTGCCAGTAGTCCAACAACAGGGGGATCGTACGAGCAGTACTTC. Protein product: CASSPTTGGSYEQYF. The chain joins TRBV19 to TRBJ2-7, with TRBD1 matching over 8 bases. CDR1 is LNHDA and CDR2 is SQIVND in the germline V gene (reference sequence). Germline trimming cut 5 bases from V and 4 bases from J; bases unmatched to any gene: 10. The CDR3 sequence is 15 residues long.

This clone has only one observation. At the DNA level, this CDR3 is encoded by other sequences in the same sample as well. Here the CDR3 DNA reads TGTGCCAGGGGGGGGACTACAGGGGAAGATAAAAATAGCAATCAGCCCCAGCATTTT. Its translation is CARGGTTGEDKNSNQPQHF. The chain uses TRBV19 and TRBJ1-5; TRBD1 aligns across 7 bases. The CDR3 length is 19 residues. With V trimmed by 9 bases and J by 0 bases, 20 bases remained unmatched. Germline CDR1 and CDR2: LNHDA and SQIVND (reference sequence).

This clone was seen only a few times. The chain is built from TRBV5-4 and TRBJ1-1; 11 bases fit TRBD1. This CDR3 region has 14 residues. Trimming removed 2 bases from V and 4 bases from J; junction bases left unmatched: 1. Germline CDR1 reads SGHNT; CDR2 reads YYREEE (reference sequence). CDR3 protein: CASSFGTGGTEAFF. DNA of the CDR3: TGTGCCAGCAGCTTTGGGACAGGGGGCACTGAAGCTTTCTTT.

CDR3 sequence reads: CASTQGRRGLPTDTQYF. DNA of the CDR3: TGTGCCAGCACCCAAGGGAGGCGGGGTCTACCCACAGATACGCAGTATTTT. The V gene is TRBV2, the J gene TRBJ2-3, with D possibly being TRBD2 (6 bases). V was pared by 7 bases and J by 2 bases, with 22 bases between. Germline V gives CDR1 SNHLY, CDR2 FYNNEI. There are 17 residues in the CDR3.

The CDR3 spells CASSLEQAYSEKLFF. The CDR3 nucleotides read TGTGCCAGCAGCTTGGAGCAGGCCTATAGTGAAAAACTGTTTTTT. V and J are TRBV5-5 and TRBJ1-4, with D unresolved. This CDR3 is built from 15 residues. The germline V and J ends were trimmed by 0 bases and 7 bases, with 13 bases remaining between them. Germline V gene lookup returns CDR1 SGHKS and CDR2 YYEKEE (reference sequence).

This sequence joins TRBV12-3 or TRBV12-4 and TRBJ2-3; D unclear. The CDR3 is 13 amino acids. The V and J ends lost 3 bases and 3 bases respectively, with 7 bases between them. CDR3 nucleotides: TGTGCCAGCAGTTTGAGTGTAACAGATACGCAGTATTTT. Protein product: CASSLSVTDTQYF.

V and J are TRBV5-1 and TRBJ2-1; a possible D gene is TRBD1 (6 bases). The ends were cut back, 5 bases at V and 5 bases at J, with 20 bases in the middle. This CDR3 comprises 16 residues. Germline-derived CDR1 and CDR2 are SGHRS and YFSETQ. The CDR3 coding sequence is TGCGCCAGCAGTTCAACCTCCGGGACAATTAACAATGAGCAGTTCTTC. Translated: CASSSTSGTINNEQFF.

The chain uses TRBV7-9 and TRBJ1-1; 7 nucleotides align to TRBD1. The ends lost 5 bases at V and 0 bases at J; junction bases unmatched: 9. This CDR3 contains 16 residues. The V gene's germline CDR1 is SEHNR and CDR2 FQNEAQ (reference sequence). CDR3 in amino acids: CASSGDRELMNTEAFF. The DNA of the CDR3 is TGTGCCAGCAGCGGAGACAGGGAGCTAATGAACACTGAAGCTTTCTTT. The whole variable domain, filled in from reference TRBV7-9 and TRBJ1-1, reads DTGVSQNPRHKITKRGQNVTFRCDPISEHNRLYWYRQTLGQGPEFLTYFQNEAQLEKSRLLSDRFSAERPKGSFSTLEIQRTEQGDSAMYLCASSGDRELMNTEAFFGQGTRLTVV.

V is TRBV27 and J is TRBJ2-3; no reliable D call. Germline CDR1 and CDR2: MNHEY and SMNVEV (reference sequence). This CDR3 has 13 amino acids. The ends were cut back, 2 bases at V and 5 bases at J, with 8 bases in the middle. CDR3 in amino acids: CASSLKGRDTQYF. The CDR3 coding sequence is TGTGCCAGCAGTTTAAAGGGCAGAGATACGCAGTATTTT.

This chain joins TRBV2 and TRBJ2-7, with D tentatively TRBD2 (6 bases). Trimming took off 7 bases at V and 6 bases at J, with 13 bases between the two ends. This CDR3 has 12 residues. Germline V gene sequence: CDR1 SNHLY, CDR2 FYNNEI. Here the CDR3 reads CASNGGSGEQYF. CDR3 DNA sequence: TGTGCCAGCAATGGGGGGTCCGGCGAGCAGTACTTC.

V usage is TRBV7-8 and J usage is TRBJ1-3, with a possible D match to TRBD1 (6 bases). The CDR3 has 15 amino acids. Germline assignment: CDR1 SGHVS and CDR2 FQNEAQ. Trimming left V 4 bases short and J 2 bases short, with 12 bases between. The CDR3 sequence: CASSSAGTTGNTIYF. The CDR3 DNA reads TGTGCCAGCAGCTCCGCCGGGACAACTGGAAACACCATATATTTT.

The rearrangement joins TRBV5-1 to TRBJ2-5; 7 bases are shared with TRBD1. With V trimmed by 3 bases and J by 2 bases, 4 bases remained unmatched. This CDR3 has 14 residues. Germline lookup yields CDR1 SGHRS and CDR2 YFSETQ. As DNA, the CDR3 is TGCGCCAGCAGCTCCGGGACAGCTCAAGAGACCCAGTACTTC. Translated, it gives CASSSGTAQETQYF.

CDR3 in DNA: TGTGCCAGCAGTCTAACAGGGAGGGATACCAAAAACATTCAGTACTTC. It is translated as CASSLTGRDTKNIQYF. The chain carries TRBV28 and TRBJ2-4; maybe TRBD2 (7 bases). Germline assignment: CDR1 MDHEN and CDR2 SYDVKM. Trimming took off 5 bases at V and 2 bases at J, with 16 bases between the two ends. The CDR3 runs 16 residues.

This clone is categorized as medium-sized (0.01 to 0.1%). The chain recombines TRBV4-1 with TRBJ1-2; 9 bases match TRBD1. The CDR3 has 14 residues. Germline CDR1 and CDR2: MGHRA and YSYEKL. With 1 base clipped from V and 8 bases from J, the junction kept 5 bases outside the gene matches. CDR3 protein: CASSQADRGGGYTF. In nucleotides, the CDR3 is TGCGCCAGCAGCCAAGCGGACAGGGGAGGAGGCTACACCTTC.

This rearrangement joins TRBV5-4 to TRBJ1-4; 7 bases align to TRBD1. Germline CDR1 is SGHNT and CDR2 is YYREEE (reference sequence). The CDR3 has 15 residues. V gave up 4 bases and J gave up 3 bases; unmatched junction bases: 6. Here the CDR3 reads CASSRGQAPNEKLFF. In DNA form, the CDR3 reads TGTGCCAGCAGCCGCGGACAGGCCCCTAATGAAAAACTGTTTTTT.

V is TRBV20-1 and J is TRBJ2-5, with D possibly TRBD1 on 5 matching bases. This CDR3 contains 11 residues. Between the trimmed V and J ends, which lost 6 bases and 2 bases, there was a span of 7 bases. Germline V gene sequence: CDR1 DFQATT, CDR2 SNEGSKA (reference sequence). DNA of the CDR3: TGCAGTGCGCGACAGCAAGAGACCCAGTACTTC. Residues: CSARQQETQYF.

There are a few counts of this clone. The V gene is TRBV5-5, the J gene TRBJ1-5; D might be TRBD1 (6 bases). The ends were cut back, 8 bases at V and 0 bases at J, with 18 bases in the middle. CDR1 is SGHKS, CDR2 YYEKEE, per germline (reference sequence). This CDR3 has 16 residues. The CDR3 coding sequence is TGTGCCAGTAGCGGGGGGGCAGTGAATAGCAATCAGCCCCAGCATTTT. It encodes CASSGGAVNSNQPQHF.

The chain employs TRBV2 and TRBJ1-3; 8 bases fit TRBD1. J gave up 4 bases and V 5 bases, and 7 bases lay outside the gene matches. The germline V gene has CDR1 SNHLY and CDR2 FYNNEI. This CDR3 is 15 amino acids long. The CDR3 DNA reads TGTGCCAGCAGTTCCGGGACAGGTGCGGGAAACACCATATATTTT. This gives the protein CASSSGTGAGNTIYF.

The CDR3 is CAWSVPRGGKTQYF. The CDR3 nucleotides read TGTGCCTGGAGTGTACCTAGGGGCGGAAAGACCCAGTACTTC. The rearrangement joins TRBV30 to TRBJ2-5, with a weak D call TRBD1 (5 bases). The CDR3 loop spans 14 amino acids. Germline CDR1 and CDR2: GTSNPN and SVGIG (reference sequence). Trimming pared 0 bases from V and 6 bases from J, leaving 14 bases between. Combining the CDR3 with reference TRBV30 and TRBJ2-5 gives the whole variable domain SQTIHQWPATLVQPVGSPLSLECTVEGTSNPNLYWYRQAAGRGLQLLFYSVGIGQISSEVPQNLSASRPQDRQFILSSKKLLLSDSGFYLCAWSVPRGGKTQYFGPGTRLLVL.

CDR3 in amino acids: CASTTGTAIYEQYF. As DNA, the CDR3 is TGTGCCAGCACCACCGGGACAGCGATCTACGAGCAGTACTTC. The gene calls are TRBV6-5 and TRBJ2-7, with TRBD1 identical over 7 bases. Germline V gives CDR1 MNHEY, CDR2 SVGAGI. Trimming at V came to 7 bases and at J to 3 bases, leaving 9 bases not matched to a gene. There are 14 residues in the CDR3.

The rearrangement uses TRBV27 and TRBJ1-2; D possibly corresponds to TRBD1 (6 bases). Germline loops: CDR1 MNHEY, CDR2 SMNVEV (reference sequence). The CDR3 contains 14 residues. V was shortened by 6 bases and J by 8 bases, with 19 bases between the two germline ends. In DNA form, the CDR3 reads TGTGCCAGCAGCTTGTACAGGGACCAGGGAGGCTACACCTTC. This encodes CASSLYRDQGGYTF.

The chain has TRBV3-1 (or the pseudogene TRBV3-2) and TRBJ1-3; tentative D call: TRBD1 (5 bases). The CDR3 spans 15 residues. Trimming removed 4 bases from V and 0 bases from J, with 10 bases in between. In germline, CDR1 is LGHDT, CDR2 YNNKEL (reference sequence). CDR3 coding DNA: TGTGCCAGCAGCCGACCAGGGCGCTCTGGAAACACCATATATTTT. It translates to CASSRPGRSGNTIYF.

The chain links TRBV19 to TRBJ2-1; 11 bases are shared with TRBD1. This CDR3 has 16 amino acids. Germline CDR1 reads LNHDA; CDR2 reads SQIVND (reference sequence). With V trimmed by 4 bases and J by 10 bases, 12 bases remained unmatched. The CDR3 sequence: CASSTSRDRGFSEQFF. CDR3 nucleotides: TGTGCCAGTAGTACTTCCCGGGACAGGGGGTTCAGCGAGCAGTTCTTC. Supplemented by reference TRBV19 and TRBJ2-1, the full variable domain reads DGGITQSPKYLFRKEGQNVTLSCEQNLNHDAMYWYRQDPGQGLRLIYYSQIVNDFQKGDIAEGYSVSREKKESFPLTVTSAQKNPTAFYLCASSTSRDRGFSEQFFGPGTRLTVL.

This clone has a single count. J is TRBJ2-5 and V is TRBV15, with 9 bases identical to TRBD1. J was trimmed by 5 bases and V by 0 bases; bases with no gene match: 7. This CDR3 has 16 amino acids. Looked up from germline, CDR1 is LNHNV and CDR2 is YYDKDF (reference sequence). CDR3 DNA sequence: TGTGCCACCAGCAGAGAGGACCCGGGGACAGGGGAGACCCAGTACTTC. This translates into CATSREDPGTGETQYF.

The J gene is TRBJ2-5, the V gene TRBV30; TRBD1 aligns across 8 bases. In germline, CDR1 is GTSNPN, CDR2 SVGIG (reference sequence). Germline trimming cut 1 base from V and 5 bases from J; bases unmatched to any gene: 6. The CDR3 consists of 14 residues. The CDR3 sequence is CAWSEGRGLETQYF. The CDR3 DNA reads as TGTGCCTGGAGTGAGGGCAGGGGGCTTGAGACCCAGTACTTC.